These 22 T cell receptor beta chains were sequenced from one sample in a study of T cells in Graves' hyperthyroidism and ophthalmopathy. The source material, RNA transcripts, was used to amplify TCR beta CDR3 regions. Carried out on the TCR CDR3, a first-round RT-PCR used the HTBI primer set. One entry per CDR3 protein results from TCRdb running MiXCR on the multiplex PCR reads. The sample includes hundreds of thousands of distinct CDR3 sequences, about 45% of them seen just once. Sequencing was carried out using peripheral blood or thyroid tissue (not recorded which). These receptors were collected from a woman aged 18-29 years with Graves' hyperthyroidism.

The chain employs TRBV12-3 or TRBV12-4 and TRBJ2-2; 10 bases line up with TRBD2. The junction had 4 bases not matched to a gene; V was cut back by 2 bases and J by 4 bases. The CDR3 loop spans 16 amino acids. DNA of the CDR3: TGTGCCAGCAGTTTACTAGCGGGAGATAGCACCGGGGAGCTGTTTTTT. It translates to CASSLLAGDSTGELFF.

The rearrangement joins TRBV29-1 to TRBJ1-2, with D possibly matching TRBD1 (6 bases). Per germline, CDR1 SQVTM and CDR2 ANQGSEA. CDR3 size: 11 residues. V was shortened by 4 bases and J by 5 bases, with 8 bases between the two germline ends. CDR3 loop: CSVGGRYGYTF. DNA for the CDR3: TGCAGCGTTGGGGGGCGGTATGGCTACACCTTC.

The J gene is TRBJ1-5, the V gene TRBV12-3 or TRBV12-4; D gene ambiguous. The CDR3 has 14 amino acids. The V end lost 2 bases, the J end lost 1 base, and 6 bases lay between the germline ends. The CDR3 protein is CASSLMGSNQPQHF. CDR3 nucleotide sequence: TGTGCCAGCAGTTTAATGGGGAGCAATCAGCCCCAGCATTTT.

This clonotype was seen ten or more times. The J gene is TRBJ1-2, the V gene TRBV24-1; 8 bases match TRBD1. This CDR3 region has 14 residues. The V segment lost 2 bases and the J segment 6 bases; nucleotides outside the gene matches: 4. Germline CDR1 and CDR2: KGHDR and SFDVKD. CDR3 DNA: TGTGCCACCAGTGATTACCAGGGGGCGGATGGCTACACCTTC. Its protein is CATSDYQGADGYTF.

The chain carries TRBV6-5 and TRBJ1-1; D not resolved. Per germline, CDR1 MNHEY and CDR2 SVGAGI. V shed 5 bases and J shed 0 bases, with 13 bases lying between them. This CDR3 is 15 amino acids long. In DNA, the CDR3 is TGTGCCAGCAGTCCCCCGATGGCGGTGAACACTGAAGCTTTCTTT. Residues: CASSPPMAVNTEAFF.

J is TRBJ1-1 and V is TRBV7-2, with 9 positions matching TRBD1. CDR3 length: 15 amino acids. CDR1 is SGHTA and CDR2 is FQGNSA in the germline V gene. V trimming: 3 bases; J trimming: 3 bases; junction bases outside the gene matches: 5. The CDR3 DNA sequence: TGTGCCAGCAGCTTGGACAGGGGTAAGGACACTGAAGCTTTCTTT. This sequence encodes CASSLDRGKDTEAFF.

This clonotype was detected a few times. The chain is built from TRBV7-2 and TRBJ1-4, with a weak D call TRBD1 (6 bases). V dropped 5 bases and J dropped 6 bases, with 16 bases sitting between them. Germline values: CDR1 SGHTA, CDR2 FQGNSA. The CDR3 is made up of 15 amino acids. The chain's CDR3 is CASSTGQQRDEKLFF. The CDR3 DNA reads TGTGCCAGCAGCACCGGACAGCAACGGGATGAAAAACTGTTTTTT.

The chain is built from TRBV5-1 and TRBJ2-2; tentatively, D is TRBD1 (6 bases). The CDR3 contains 16 residues. Germline V gene data show CDR1 as SGHRS and CDR2 as YFSETQ. Trimming removed 4 bases from V and 0 bases from J, with 13 bases in between. The CDR3 nucleotides read TGCGCCAGCAGCGCCCGGGACACTCCGAACACCGGGGAGCTGTTTTTT. It yields the protein CASSARDTPNTGELFF. The whole variable domain, remainder taken from reference TRBV5-1 and TRBJ2-2, is KAGVTQTPRYLIKTRGQQVTLSCSPISGHRSVSWYQQTPGQGLQFLFEYFSETQRNKGNFPGRFSGRQFSNSRSEMNVSTLELGDSALYLCASSARDTPNTGELFFGEGSRLTVL.

This clonotype was detected a few times. As DNA, the CDR3 is TGCGCCAGCGTCAGGGGGGAGGCGAACACTGAAGCTTTCTTT. It is translated as CASVRGEANTEAFF. The V and J genes are TRBV5-1 and TRBJ1-1; 7 positions match TRBD1. Germline V gene lookup returns CDR1 SGHRS and CDR2 YFSETQ. V gave up 7 bases and J gave up 1 base; unmatched junction bases: 7. CDR3 length equals 14 residues. Filled out from reference TRBV5-1 and TRBJ1-1, the complete variable domain reads KAGVTQTPRYLIKTRGQQVTLSCSPISGHRSVSWYQQTPGQGLQFLFEYFSETQRNKGNFPGRFSGRQFSNSRSEMNVSTLELGDSALYLCASVRGEANTEAFFGQGTRLTVV.

The J gene is TRBJ2-7, the V gene TRBV5-1, with D perhaps TRBD1 or TRBD2 (5 bases each). From germline, CDR1 is SGHRS and CDR2 YFSETQ. The CDR3 totals 15 residues. The ends were cut back, 5 bases at V and 3 bases at J, with 18 bases in the middle. The CDR3 here is CASRAAGTFGYEQYF. For the CDR3, the DNA is TGCGCCAGCAGAGCGGCCGGGACGTTCGGCTACGAGCAGTACTTC. The variable domain in full, with the rest retrieved from reference TRBV5-1 and TRBJ2-7, is KAGVTQTPRYLIKTRGQQVTLSCSPISGHRSVSWYQQTPGQGLQFLFEYFSETQRNKGNFPGRFSGRQFSNSRSEMNVSTLELGDSALYLCASRAAGTFGYEQYFGPGTRLTVT.

This clonotype has at least ten counts. The genes are TRBV29-1 and TRBJ2-2; no firm D call. Germline CDR1 and CDR2: SQVTM and ANQGSEA. The CDR3 is 11 amino acids. V gave up 4 bases and J gave up 6 bases, with 6 bases separating them. Here the CDR3 reads CSVAFAGELFF. Here the CDR3 DNA reads TGCAGCGTTGCCTTTGCCGGGGAGCTGTTTTTT.

In this sample, this clonotype turned up a few times. At one end, the junction sequence differs from germline, possibly due to a read error. V usage is TRBV5-1 and J usage is TRBJ1-3, with TRBD1 matching over 8 bases. The germline CDR1 and CDR2 sequences are SGHRS and YFSETQ. CDR3 length equals 16 residues. CDR3 sequence: CASSLYPGGTGNTIYF. CDR3 sequence (DNA): TGTGCCAGCAGCCTTTACCCAGGGGGCACTGGAAACACCATATATTTT.

About this clonotype itself: Since a much larger clone is just one base distant, this may be a read error. The rearrangement joins TRBV2 to TRBJ2-5; D is unclear. This CDR3 spans 13 amino acids. Germline V CDR1 and CDR2: SNHLY, FYNNEI. The V and J ends lost 6 bases and 5 bases respectively, with 13 bases between them. The CDR3: CASSVDGWETQYF. The DNA of the CDR3 is TGTGCCAGCAGCGTAGATGGCTGGGAGACCCAGTACTTC.

This clonotype has only a few counts. V is TRBV7-9 and J is TRBJ2-7; D is undetermined. The CDR3 totals 16 residues. Trimming took 1 base from V and 3 from J, leaving 16 bases between them. The germline V gene encodes CDR1 SEHNR and CDR2 FQNEAQ (reference sequence). The CDR3 region is CASSLVPSPPDYEQYF. For the CDR3, the DNA is TGTGCCAGCAGCTTAGTTCCTTCCCCGCCAGACTACGAGCAGTACTTC.

This clonotype was seen ten or more times. V is TRBV9 and J is TRBJ1-6; D unclear. Between the trimmed V and J ends, which lost 4 bases and 7 bases, there was a span of 6 bases. The germline CDR1 and CDR2 sequences are SGDLS and YYNGEE. The CDR3 length is 12 residues. The CDR3 loop is CASSNGNSPLHF. CDR3 coding DNA: TGTGCCAGCAGCAACGGGAATTCACCCCTCCACTTT.

This clonotype was observed a few times. This chain joins TRBV7-9 and TRBJ2-7; 11 bases map to TRBD2. This CDR3 has 16 residues. Germline-derived CDR1 and CDR2 are SEHNR and FQNEAQ (reference sequence). With V trimmed by 3 bases and J by 5 bases, 9 bases remained unmatched. CDR3 protein: CASSFFLAGGPNEQYF. The CDR3 DNA reads as TGTGCCAGCAGCTTCTTTCTAGCGGGAGGCCCCAACGAGCAGTACTTC.

This rearrangement joins TRBV12-3 or TRBV12-4 to TRBJ1-2, with 7 nucleotides matching TRBD1. The V and J ends lost 6 bases and 0 bases, in that order; junction bases with no gene match: 4. This CDR3 has 14 amino acids. This CDR3 reads CASRRQGSNYGYTF. CDR3 in DNA: TGTGCCAGCAGACGACAGGGATCTAACTATGGCTACACCTTC.

Only a few counts were recorded for this clonotype. V gene TRBV7-9 combines with J gene TRBJ1-4; tentatively, D is TRBD1 (6 bases). Germline assignment: CDR1 SEHNR and CDR2 FQNEAQ (reference sequence). The V and J ends lost 5 bases and 4 bases respectively, with 11 bases between them. CDR3 length: 14 amino acids. Written as DNA, the CDR3 is TGTGCCAGCAGCCCCACAGGGAATAATGAAAAACTGTTTTTT. Residues: CASSPTGNNEKLFF.

This clonotype was counted many times. This chain connects TRBV7-9 to TRBJ1-3; a possible D gene is TRBD1 (6 bases). CDR1 and CDR2 (germline): SEHNR, FQNEAQ (reference sequence). Trimming stripped 5 bases from V and 5 bases from J, with 13 bases between. The CDR3 covers 14 residues. The CDR3 region has the DNA TGTGCCAGCAGCCCTGCGGGGGCCAGAAACACCATATATTTT. It encodes CASSPAGARNTIYF.

Details on this clonotype: A much larger clone differs from this one at a single base, so this may be a read error. V is TRBV2 and J is TRBJ1-4; D is unclear. Trimming took off 4 bases at V and 7 bases at J, with 13 bases between the two ends. Germline CDR1 and CDR2: SNHLY and FYNNEI. The CDR3 is made up of 14 amino acids. CDR3 in DNA: TGTGCCAGCAGTGGGCGGACGCGACCTGAAAAACTGTTTTTT. This gives the protein CASSGRTRPEKLFF.

This clonotype was counted many times. The genes are TRBV29-1 and TRBJ1-1; a possible D gene is TRBD1 (6 bases). Trimming removed 8 bases at V and 3 bases at J, with 16 bases between. Germline loops: CDR1 SQVTM, CDR2 ANQGSEA. CDR3 size: 13 residues. The CDR3 region has the DNA TGCAGCACCTACAGGGTGGTGGACACTGAAGCTTTCTTT. Its protein is CSTYRVVDTEAFF.

This clonotype has just a few counts. V and J are TRBV19 and TRBJ1-1; 8 nucleotides match TRBD1. Germline V gene sequence: CDR1 LNHDA, CDR2 SQIVND (reference sequence). This CDR3 is 14 amino acids long. With 9 bases clipped from V and 0 bases from J, the junction kept 6 bases outside the gene matches. The CDR3 DNA reads TGTGCCAGCAGGACAGGGTCCCTGAACACTGAAGCTTTCTTT. This codes for CASRTGSLNTEAFF.